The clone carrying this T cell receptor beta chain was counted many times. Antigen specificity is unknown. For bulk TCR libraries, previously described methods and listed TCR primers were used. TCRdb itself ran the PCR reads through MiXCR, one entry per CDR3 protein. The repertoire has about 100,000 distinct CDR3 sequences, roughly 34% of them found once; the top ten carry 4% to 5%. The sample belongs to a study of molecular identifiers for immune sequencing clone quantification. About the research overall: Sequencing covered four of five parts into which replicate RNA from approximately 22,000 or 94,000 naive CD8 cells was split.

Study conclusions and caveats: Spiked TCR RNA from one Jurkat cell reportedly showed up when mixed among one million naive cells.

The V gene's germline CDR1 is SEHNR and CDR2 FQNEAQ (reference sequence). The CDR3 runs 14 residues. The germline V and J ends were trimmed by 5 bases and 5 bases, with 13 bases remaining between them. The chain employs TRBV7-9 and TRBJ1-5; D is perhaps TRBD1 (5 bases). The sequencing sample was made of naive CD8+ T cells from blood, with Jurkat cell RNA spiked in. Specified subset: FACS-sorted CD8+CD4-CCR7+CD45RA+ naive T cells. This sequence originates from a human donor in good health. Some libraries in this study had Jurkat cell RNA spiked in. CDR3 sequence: CASSGGQGYQPQHF. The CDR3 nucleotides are TGTGCCAGCAGCGGCGGGCAGGGCTATCAGCCCCAGCATTTT.